This entry concerns a single TCR beta chain. Its antigen remains unknown. The data are from a study of cytomegalovirus exposure and HLA in healthy donors. At the level of the study: Early released data comprised about 85 million unique TCRs from HLA-typed donors.

The study ran its PCR with 60 Vbeta and 13 Jbeta primers. TCRdb's copy holds only in-frame clones and misses some; the assay was immunoSEQ multiplex PCR. The sample lists roughly 120,000 clones, about three quarters occurring once. V trimming: 0 bases; J trimming: 9 bases; junction bases outside the gene matches: 9. Germline CDR1 is SGHRS and CDR2 is YFSETQ. CDR3 size: 16 residues. Study findings and constraints: Highly shared sequence variants in one cluster were likely a sequencing artifact. Cytomegalovirus-associated status was assigned to about 170 TCR beta chains.

It was healthy bone marrow donors who served as donors. This clonotype was sampled from a woman in her thirties or forties in good health and CMV-seropositive. Sample: PBMCs. The chain combines TRBV5-1 with TRBJ1-6; TRBD1 matches 7 bases. In DNA form, the CDR3 reads TGCGCCAGCAGCTTGGCGGGACAGCTCTATGGTTCACCCCTCCACTTT. Encoded protein: CASSLAGQLYGSPLHF.